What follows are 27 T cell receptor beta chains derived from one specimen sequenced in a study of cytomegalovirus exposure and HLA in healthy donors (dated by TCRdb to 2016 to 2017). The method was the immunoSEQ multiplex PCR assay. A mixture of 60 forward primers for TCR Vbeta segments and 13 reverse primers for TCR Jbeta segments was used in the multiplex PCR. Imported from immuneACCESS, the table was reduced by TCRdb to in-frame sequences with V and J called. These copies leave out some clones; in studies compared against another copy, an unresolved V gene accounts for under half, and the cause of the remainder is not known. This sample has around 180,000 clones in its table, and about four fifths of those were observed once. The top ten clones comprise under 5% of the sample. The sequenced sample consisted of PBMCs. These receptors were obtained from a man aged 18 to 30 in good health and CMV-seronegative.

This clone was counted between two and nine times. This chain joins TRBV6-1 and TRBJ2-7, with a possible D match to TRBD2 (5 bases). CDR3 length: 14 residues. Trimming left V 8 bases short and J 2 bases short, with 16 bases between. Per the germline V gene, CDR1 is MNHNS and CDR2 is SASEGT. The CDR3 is CASCPGIGAYEQYF. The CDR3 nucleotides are TGTGCCAGCTGCCCGGGGATAGGAGCCTACGAGCAGTACTTC.

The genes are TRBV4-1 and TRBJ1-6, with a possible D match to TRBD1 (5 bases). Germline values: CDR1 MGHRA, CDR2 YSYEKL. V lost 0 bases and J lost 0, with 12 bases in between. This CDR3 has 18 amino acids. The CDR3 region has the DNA TGCGCCAGCAGCCAAGATAATTCGGGGGACTCCTATAATTCACCCCTCCACTTT. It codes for CASSQDNSGDSYNSPLHF.

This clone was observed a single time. DNA of the CDR3: TGTGCTAGTGGAACAAGCGGGTGGGGTCGAGATACGCAGTATTTT. This codes for CASGTSGWGRDTQYF. The V gene is TRBV12-5, the J gene TRBJ2-3, with a weak D call TRBD2 (6 bases). Germline CDR1 and CDR2: LGHNT and FRNRAP. The CDR3 loop spans 15 amino acids. Trimming took 6 bases from V and 5 from J, leaving 18 bases between them.

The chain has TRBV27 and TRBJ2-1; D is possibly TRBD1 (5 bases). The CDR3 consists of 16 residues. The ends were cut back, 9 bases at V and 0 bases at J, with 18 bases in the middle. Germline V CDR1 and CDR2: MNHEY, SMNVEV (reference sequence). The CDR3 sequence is CASKAGHTFSYNEQFF. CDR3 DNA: TGTGCCAGTAAGGCTGGACACACATTCTCCTACAATGAGCAGTTCTTC.

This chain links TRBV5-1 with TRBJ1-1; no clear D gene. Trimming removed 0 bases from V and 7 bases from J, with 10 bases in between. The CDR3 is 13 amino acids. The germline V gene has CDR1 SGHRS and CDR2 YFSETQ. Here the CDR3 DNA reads TGCGCCAGCAGCTTGGTCTCGGGTCGTGAAGCTTTCTTT. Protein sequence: CASSLVSGREAFF.

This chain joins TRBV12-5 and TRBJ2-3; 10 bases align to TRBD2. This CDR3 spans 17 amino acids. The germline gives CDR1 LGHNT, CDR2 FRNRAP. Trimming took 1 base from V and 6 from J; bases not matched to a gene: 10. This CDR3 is CASGLGGSGRSADTQYF. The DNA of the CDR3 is TGTGCTAGTGGTTTGGGGGGTAGCGGGAGGAGTGCGGATACGCAGTATTTT.

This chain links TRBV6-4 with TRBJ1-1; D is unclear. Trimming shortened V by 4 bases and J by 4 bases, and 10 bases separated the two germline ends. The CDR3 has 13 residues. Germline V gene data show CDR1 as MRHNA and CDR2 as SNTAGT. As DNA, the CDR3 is TGTGCCAGCAGTGCCGGCAGAGGCACTGAAGCTTTCTTT. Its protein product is CASSAGRGTEAFF.

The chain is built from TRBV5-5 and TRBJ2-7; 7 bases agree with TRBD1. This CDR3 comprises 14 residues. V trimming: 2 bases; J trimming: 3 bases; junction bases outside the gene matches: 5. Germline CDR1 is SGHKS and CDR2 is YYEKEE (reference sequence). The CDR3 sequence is CASSFSGTDYEQYF. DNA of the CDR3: TGTGCCAGCAGCTTTTCCGGGACAGACTACGAGCAGTACTTC.

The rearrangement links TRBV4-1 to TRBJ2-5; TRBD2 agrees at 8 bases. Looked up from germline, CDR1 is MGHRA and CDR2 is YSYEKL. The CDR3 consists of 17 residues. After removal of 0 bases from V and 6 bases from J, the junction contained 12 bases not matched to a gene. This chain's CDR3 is CASSQDLSGGPVKTQYF. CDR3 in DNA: TGCGCCAGCAGCCAAGATTTATCGGGAGGGCCCGTTAAGACCCAGTACTTC.

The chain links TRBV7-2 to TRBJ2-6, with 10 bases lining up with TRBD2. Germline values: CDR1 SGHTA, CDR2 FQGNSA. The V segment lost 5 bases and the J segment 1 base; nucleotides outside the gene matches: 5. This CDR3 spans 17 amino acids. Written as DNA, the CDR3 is TGTGCCAGCAGCAGGACTAGCGGAGGGTCTGGGGCCAACGTCCTGACTTTC. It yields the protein CASSRTSGGSGANVLTF.

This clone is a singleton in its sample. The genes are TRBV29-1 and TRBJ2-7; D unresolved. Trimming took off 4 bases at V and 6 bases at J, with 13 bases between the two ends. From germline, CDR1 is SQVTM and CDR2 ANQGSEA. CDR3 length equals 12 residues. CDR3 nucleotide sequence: TGCAGCGTTGCCAGAGGTCTTACCGAGCAGTACTTC. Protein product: CSVARGLTEQYF.

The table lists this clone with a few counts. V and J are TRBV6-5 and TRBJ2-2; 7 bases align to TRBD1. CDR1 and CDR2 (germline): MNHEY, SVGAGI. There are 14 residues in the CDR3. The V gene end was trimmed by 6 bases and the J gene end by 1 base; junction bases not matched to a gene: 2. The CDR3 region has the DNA TGTGCCAGCAGGCGACAGGGGAACACCGGGGAGCTGTTTTTT. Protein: CASRRQGNTGELFF.

CDR3 sequence: CASGSGTVFSGNTIYF. The CDR3 region has the DNA TGTGCTAGTGGTTCCGGGACAGTATTCTCTGGAAACACCATATATTTT. The V call is TRBV12-5, the J call TRBJ1-3; 7 bases agree with TRBD1. After removal of 4 bases from V and 0 bases from J, the junction contained 6 bases not matched to a gene. The CDR3 spans 16 residues. Germline CDR1 and CDR2: LGHNT and FRNRAP.

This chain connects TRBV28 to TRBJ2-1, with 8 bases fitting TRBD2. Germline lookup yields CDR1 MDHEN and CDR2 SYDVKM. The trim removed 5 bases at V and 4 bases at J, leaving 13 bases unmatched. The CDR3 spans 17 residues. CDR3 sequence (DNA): TGTGCCAGCAGTCCTGTGACTAGCGAGAAAAATTACAATGAGCAGTTCTTC. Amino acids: CASSPVTSEKNYNEQFF.

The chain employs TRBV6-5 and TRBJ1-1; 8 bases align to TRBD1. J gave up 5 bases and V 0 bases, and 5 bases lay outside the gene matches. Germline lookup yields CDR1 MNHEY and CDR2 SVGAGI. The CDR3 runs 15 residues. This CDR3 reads CASSYSTNRGTEAFF. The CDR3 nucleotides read TGTGCCAGCAGTTACTCGACCAACAGGGGGACTGAAGCTTTCTTT.

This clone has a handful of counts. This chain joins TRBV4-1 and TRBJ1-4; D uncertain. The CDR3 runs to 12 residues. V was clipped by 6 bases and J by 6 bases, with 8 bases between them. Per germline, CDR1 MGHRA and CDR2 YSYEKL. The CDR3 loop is CASSTSDEKLFF. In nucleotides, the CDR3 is TGCGCCAGCAGTACATCAGATGAAAAACTGTTTTTT.

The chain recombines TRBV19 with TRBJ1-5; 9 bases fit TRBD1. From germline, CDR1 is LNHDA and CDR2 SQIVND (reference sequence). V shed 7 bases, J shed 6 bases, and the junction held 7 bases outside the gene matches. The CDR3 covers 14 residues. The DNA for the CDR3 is TGTGCCAGTACCCCCGGGACAGGGACTCAGCCCCAGCATTTT. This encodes CASTPGTGTQPQHF.

CDR3 bases: TGCGCCAGCAGCTTCAATAACCGAGGGGAGACCCAGTACTTC. Translating gives CASSFNNRGETQYF. The chain combines TRBV5-1 with TRBJ2-5, with D possibly being TRBD2 (5 bases). The CDR3 length is 14 residues. V lost 2 bases, J lost 5 bases, and 13 bases lay in between. Germline CDR1 and CDR2: SGHRS and YFSETQ.

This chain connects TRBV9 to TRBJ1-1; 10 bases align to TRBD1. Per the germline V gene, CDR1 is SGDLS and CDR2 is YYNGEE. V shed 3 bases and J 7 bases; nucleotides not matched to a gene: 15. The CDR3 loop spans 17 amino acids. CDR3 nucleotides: TGTGCCAGCAGCGGGGGACAGGGGAAGAGACAAAGTCTTGAAGCTTTCTTT. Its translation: CASSGGQGKRQSLEAFF.

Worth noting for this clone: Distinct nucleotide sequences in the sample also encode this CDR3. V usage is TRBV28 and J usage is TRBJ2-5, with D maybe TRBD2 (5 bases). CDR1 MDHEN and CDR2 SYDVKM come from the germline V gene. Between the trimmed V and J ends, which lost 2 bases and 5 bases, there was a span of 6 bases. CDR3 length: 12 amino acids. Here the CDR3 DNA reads TGTGCCAGCAGTTTACGCGGGGAGACCCAGTACTTC. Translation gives CASSLRGETQYF.

Written as DNA, the CDR3 is TGTGCCAGCAGCTTAGATTTGGCGGGGGGCGCCGGCTACACCTTC. It is translated as CASSLDLAGGAGYTF. This rearrangement joins TRBV7-2 to TRBJ1-2; TRBD1 is a possible D gene (6 bases). Deletions cut 1 base from V and 8 bases from J, with 17 bases between. Germline lookup yields CDR1 SGHTA and CDR2 FQGNSA. The CDR3 length is 15 residues.

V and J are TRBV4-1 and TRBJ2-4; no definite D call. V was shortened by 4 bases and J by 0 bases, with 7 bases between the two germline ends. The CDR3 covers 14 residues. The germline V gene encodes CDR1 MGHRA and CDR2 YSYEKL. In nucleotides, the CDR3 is TGCGCCAGCAGCCCCCTTATAGCCAAAAACATTCAGTACTTC. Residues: CASSPLIAKNIQYF.

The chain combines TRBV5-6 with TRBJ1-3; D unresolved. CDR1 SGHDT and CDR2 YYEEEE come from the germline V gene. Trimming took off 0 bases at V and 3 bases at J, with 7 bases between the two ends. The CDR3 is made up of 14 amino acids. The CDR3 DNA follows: TGTGCCAGCAGCTTGGGTCCCTTTGGAAACACCATATATTTT. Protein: CASSLGPFGNTIYF.

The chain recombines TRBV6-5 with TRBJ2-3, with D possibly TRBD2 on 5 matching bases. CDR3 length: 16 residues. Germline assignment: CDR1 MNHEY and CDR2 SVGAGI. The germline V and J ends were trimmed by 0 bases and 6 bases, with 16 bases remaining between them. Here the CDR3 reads CASSYSGLAASDTQYF. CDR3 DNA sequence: TGTGCCAGCAGTTACTCTGGGCTAGCAGCCAGCGATACGCAGTATTTT.

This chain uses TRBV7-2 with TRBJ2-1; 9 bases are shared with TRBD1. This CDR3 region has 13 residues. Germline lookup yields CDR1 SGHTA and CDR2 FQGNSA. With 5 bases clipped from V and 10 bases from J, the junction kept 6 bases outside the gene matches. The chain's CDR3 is CASSAQGAREQFF. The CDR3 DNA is TGTGCCAGCAGCGCACAGGGGGCGAGGGAGCAGTTCTTC.

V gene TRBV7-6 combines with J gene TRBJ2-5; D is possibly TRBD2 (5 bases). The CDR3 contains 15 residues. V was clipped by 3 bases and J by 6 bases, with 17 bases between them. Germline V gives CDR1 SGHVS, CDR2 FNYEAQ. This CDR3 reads CASSFEPGMRKTQYF. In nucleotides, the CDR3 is TGTGCCAGCAGCTTTGAACCCGGGATGAGGAAGACCCAGTACTTC.

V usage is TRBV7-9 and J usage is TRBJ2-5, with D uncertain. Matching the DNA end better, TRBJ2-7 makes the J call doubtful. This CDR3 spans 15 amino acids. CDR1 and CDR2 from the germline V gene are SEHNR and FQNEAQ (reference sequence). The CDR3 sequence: CASSLARQERYEQYF. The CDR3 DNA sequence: TGTGCCAGCAGCTTAGCGCGCCAGGAAAGGTACGAGCAGTACTTC.